This T cell receptor beta chain came from a study of cytomegalovirus exposure and HLA in healthy donors. PCR was performed using 60 Vbeta and 13 Jbeta primers. The repertoire was sequenced with immunoSEQ multiplex PCR; TCRdb's copy has only in-frame clones and lacks some. In the table there are about 300,000 clones, about nine tenths of which are singletons. This CDR3 is 13 amino acids long. V dropped 4 bases and J dropped 11; count of bases not matched to a gene: 8. The germline V gene encodes CDR1 MNHNY and CDR2 SVGAGI (reference sequence). This clone occurred once. This chain uses TRBV6-6 with TRBJ2-3; 8 positions agree with TRBD1. Sequencing was done on a sample of PBMCs. The clonotype was recovered from a man aged 40-55 years in good health and CMV-seropositive. The CDR3 loop reads CASSFGPGQEQYF. The CDR3 region has the DNA TGTGCCAGCAGTTTCGGACCGGGACAGGAGCAGTATTTT.